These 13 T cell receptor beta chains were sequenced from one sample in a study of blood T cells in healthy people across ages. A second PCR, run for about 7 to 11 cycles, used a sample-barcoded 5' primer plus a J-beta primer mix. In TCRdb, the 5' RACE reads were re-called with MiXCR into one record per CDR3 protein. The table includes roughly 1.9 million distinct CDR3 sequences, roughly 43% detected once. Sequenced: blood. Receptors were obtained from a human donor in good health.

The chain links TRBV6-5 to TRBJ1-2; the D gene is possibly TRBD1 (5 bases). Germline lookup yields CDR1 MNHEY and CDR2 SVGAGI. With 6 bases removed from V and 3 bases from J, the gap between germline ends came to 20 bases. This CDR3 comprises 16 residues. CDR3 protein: CASRPLGTGNDYGYTF. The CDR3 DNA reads TGTGCCAGCAGGCCGCTCGGGACCGGGAATGACTATGGCTACACCTTC.

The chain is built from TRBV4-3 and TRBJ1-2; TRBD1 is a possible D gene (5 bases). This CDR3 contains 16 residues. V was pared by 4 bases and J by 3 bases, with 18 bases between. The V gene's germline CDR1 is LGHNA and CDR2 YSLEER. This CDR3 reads CASSPDYVGGYYGYTF. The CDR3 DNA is TGCGCCAGCAGCCCAGATTATGTGGGGGGGTACTATGGCTACACCTTC.

This CDR3 reads CASSRRGTPNNEQFF. As DNA, the CDR3 is TGTGCCAGCAGCCGAAGAGGGACTCCAAACAATGAGCAGTTCTTC. The chain has TRBV12-3 or TRBV12-4 and TRBJ2-1, with a weak D call TRBD2 (6 bases). CDR3 size: 15 residues. Trimming cost V 6 bases and J 5 bases, with 17 bases left between them.

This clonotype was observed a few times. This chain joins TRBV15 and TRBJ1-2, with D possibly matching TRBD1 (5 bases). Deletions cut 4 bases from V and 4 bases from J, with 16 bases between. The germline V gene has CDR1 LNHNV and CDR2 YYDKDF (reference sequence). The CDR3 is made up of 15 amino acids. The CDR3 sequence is CATSTRRMGVYGYTF. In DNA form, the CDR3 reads TGTGCCACCAGCACCAGACGAATGGGGGTCTATGGCTACACCTTC.

CDR3 amino acids: CASSRPQGVVKNIQYF. The CDR3 region has the DNA TGTGCCAGCAGTCGCCCTCAGGGGGTTGTCAAAAACATTCAGTACTTC. This rearrangement joins TRBV28 to TRBJ2-4, with 7 bases lining up with TRBD1. V lost 5 bases to trimming and J lost 3 bases; unmatched junction nucleotides: 10. Germline V gene sequence: CDR1 MDHEN, CDR2 SYDVKM. The CDR3 is 16 residues long.

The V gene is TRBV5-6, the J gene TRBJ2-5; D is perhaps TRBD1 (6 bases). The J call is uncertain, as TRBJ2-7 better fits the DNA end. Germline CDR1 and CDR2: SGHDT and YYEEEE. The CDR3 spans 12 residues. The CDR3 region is CASSFRQAEQYF. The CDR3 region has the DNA TGTGCCAGCAGCTTCCGACAGGCCGAGCAGTACTTC.

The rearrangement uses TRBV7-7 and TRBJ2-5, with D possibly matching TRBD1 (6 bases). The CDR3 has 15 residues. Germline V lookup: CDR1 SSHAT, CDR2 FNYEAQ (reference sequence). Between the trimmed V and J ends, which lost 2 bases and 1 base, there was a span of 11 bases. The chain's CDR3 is CASSLRVGAQETQYF. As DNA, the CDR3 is TGTGCCAGCAGCTTAAGGGTGGGGGCCCAAGAGACCCAGTACTTC.

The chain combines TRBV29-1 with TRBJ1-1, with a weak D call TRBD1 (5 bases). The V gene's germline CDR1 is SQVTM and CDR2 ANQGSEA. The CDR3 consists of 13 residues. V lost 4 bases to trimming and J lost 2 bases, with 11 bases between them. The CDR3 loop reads CSVGGGTNTEAFF. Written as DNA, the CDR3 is TGCAGCGTTGGTGGCGGGACCAACACTGAAGCTTTCTTT. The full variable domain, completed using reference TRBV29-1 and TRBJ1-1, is SAVISQKPSRDICQRGTSLTIQCQVDSQVTMMFWYRQQPGQSLTLIATANQGSEATYESGFVIDKFPISRPNLTFSTLTVSNMSPEDSSIYLCSVGGGTNTEAFFGQGTRLTVV.

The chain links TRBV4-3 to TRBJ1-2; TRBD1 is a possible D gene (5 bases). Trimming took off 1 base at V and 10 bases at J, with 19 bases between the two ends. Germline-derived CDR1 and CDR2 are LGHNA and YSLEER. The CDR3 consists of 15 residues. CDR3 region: CASSQVRGRVEDYTF. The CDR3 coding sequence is TGCGCCAGCAGCCAAGTACGCGGCAGGGTTGAGGACTACACCTTC.

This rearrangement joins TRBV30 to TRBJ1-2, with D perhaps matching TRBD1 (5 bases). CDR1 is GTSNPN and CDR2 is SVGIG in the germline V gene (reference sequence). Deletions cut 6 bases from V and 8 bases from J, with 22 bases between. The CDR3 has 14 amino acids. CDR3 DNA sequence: TGTGCCTGCAACAAAGTCGGCGCGGGGGAAGGCTACACCTTC. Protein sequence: CACNKVGAGEGYTF.

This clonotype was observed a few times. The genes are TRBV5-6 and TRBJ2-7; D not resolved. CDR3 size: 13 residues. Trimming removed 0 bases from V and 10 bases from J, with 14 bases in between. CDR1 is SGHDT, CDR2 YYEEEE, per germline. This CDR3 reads CASSLGALGFQYF. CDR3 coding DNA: TGTGCCAGCAGCTTGGGGGCTTTGGGGTTCCAGTACTTC.

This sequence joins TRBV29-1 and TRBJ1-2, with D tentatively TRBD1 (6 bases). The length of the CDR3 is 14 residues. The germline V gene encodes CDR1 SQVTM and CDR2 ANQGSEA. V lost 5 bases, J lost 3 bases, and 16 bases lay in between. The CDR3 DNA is TGCAGCGTTCTGCCTCAGACAGGCTACTATGGCTACACCTTC. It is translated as CSVLPQTGYYGYTF.

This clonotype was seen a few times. CDR3 DNA: TGTGCCAGCGGCCGGGACAGAAAAGAGACCCAGTACTTC. Translation: CASGRDRKETQYF. The chain uses TRBV12-3 or TRBV12-4 and TRBJ2-5; 7 nucleotides align to TRBD1. V lost 8 bases, J lost 3 bases, and 6 bases stayed unmatched. The CDR3 is 13 residues long.